This T cell receptor beta chain was observed in a study of a mutant IDH1 vaccine in newly diagnosed glioma. This clone was recorded a few times. Antigen specificity is unknown. Profiled with immunoSEQ multiplex PCR; TCRdb holds only in-frame clones, not every one. The sample consists of some 54,000 clones, over 75% of them appearing once. Indicated time point: week 11, during vaccination. Doses consisted of 300 ug of mutant IDH1 20-mer peptide each, paired with topical imiquimod. The clonotype comes from a man aged 45 to 65 with glioma. Sequencing used PBMCs, obtained from a glioma patient whose treatment included an IDH1 peptide vaccine.

In DNA form, the CDR3 reads TGCAGCGTTGAAGGCCCGCGCTACGAGCAGTACTTC. It codes for CSVEGPRYEQYF. The chain couples TRBV29-1 to TRBJ2-7, with D hard to call. CDR1 is SQVTM, CDR2 ANQGSEA, per germline. V was pared by 1 base and J by 3 bases, with 7 bases between. CDR3 length: 12 residues.